This TCR beta chain emerged from a study of blood T cell repertoires in COVID-19 (dated by TCRdb to the early 2020s). For the study in its entirety: Collaborator samples came from the United States, Italy and Spain and covered acute and convalescent phases of COVID-19. The prospective study material was composed of cDNA or gDNA derived from T cells, B-cell-depleted T cells, or PBMCs. The dataset comprised deeply sampled blood TCRbeta repertoires from subjects exposed to, actively infected with, or recovered from COVID-19. The repertoires were released in a freely available public database meant as a resource for research on the immune response to SARS-CoV-2. The samples were drawn from two sources: the first 160 participants of the ongoing ImmuneRACE study, and 1,200 or so subjects contributed by 6 global collaborators. The sample metadata nearly always contained a de-identified subject ID, COVID-19 status, age in years and sex. Where available, HLA class I and class II types were taken from metadata supplied by the sample provider and were not determined by assay-based typing.

Overall study results and their limits: Clinical and demographic metadata were provided uncurated, with the amount varying by source and participant.

At one collaborating source in Seattle, patients were enrolled during active infection and were followed longitudinally through the course of disease. Collaborating institutions collected whole blood in K2EDTA tubes following their own protocols. Collaborator samples were shipped for TCRbeta analysis as frozen whole blood, isolated PBMCs, or DNA extracted from either sample type. TCRbeta CDR3 regions were amplified from genomic DNA using the immunoSEQ Assay, a bias-controlled multiplex PCR. As for the authors' bioinformatics: The number of nucleated cells in each sample was estimated by amplification of reference gene primers within the assay. Sequence reads were collapsed and filtered to measure the absolute abundance of every unique TCRbeta CDR3 rearrangement. For each sample, productive Simpson clonality was calculated as the square root of Simpson's diversity index across productive rearrangements. TCRdb stores this immuneACCESS table with in-frame sequences only. Part of the clones is absent; in the studies checked, under half of the shortfall reflects unresolved V genes, and no reason is known for the rest. The V and J calls and clone size come from that table; D and trimming were worked out from the DNA. The sample yields 150,000 to 200,000 clones; less than 90% were counted once. The top ten constitute roughly 15% of the sample.

Worth noting for this clone: Its antigen is unknown. The record has no base qualities; no much larger clone is one base away.

Clipping removes 7 bases from V and 3 bases from J, with 5 as the unmatched junction base count. CDR1 and CDR2 are drawn from the germline V gene: MNHEY, SVGAGI. The CDR3, cysteine through phenylalanine, is 13 amino acids long. Only CDR3 DNA remains: 39 bases, in frame from the first base. The source of this sequence is a woman in her 70s with COVID-19, enrolled during active disease. Input material: peripheral blood. Rearrangement joined TRBV6-5 to TRBJ1-2; TRBD1 matches 7 bases in the middle. The DNA reads TGTGCCAGCAACGAGGGGGCGGACTATGGCTACACCTTC. Its amino acids are CASNEGADYGYTF.